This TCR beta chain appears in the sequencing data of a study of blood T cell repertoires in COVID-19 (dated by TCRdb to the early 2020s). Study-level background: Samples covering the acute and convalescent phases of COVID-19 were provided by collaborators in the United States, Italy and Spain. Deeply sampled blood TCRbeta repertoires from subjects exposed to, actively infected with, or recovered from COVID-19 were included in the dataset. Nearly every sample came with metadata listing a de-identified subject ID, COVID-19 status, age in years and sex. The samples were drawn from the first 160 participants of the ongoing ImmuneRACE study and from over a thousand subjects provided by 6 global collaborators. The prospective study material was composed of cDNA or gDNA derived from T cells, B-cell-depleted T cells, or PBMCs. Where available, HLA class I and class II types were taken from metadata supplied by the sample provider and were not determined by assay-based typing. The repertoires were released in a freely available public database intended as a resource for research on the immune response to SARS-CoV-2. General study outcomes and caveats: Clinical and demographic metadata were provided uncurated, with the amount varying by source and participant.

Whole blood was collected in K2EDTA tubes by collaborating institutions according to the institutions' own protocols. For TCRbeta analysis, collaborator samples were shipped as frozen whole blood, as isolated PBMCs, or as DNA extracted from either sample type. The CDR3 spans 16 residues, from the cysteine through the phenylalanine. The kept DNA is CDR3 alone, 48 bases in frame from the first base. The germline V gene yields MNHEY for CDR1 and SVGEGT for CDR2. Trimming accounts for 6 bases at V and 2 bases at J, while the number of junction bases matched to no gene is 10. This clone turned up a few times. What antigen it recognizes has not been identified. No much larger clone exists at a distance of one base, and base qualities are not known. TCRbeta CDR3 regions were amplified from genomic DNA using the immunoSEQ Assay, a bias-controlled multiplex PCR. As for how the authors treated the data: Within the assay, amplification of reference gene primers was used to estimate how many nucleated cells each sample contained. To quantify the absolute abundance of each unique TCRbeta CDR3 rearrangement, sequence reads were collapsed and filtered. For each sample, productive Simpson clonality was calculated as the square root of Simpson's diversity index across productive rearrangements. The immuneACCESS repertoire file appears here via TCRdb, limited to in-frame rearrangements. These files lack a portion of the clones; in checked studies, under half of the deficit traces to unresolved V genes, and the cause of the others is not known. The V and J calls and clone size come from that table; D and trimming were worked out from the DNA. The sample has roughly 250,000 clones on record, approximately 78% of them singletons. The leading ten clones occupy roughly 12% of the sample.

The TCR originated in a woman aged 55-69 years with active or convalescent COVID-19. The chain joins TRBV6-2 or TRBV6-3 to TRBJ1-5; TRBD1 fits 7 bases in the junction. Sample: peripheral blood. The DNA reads TGTGCCAGCAGATACCTTACAGGGGATGGCAATCAGCCCCAGCATTTT. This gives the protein CASRYLTGDGNQPQHF.